This T cell receptor beta chain originates from a study of blood T cell repertoires in COVID-19. Overall study: The samples span acute and convalescent COVID-19 from the United States, Italy and Spain.

CDR1 and CDR2 (germline): SGHTA, FQGNSA. After removal of 4 bases from V and 7 bases from J, the junction contained 6 bases not matched to a gene. This CDR3 has 14 residues. Per the authors' pipeline: Nucleated cell number was recorded as an estimate derived from reference gene primer amplification. Some clones are missing from TCRdb's copy, which holds only in-frame ones; the method was immunoSEQ multiplex PCR. From that table come the V and J calls and clone size; the DNA was used to work out D and trimming. The sample lists some 90,000 clones; roughly 87% were seen once. Enrolment of Seattle patients took place during active infection, and they were followed longitudinally.

The rearrangement uses TRBV7-2 and TRBJ1-2; TRBD1 matches at 10 bases. The sequence was collected from a woman in her sixties with COVID-19, enrolled during active disease. The sequenced sample consisted of peripheral blood. The CDR3 loop is CASSSGQGEFGYTF. The CDR3 DNA follows: TGTGCCAGCAGCTCCGGACAGGGGGAGTTTGGCTACACCTTC.